The rows below give T cell receptor beta chains drawn from one sample of a study of blood T cells in healthy people across ages. A single record per CDR3 protein comes from TCRdb applying MiXCR to the 5' RACE reads. The repertoire holds nearly 1 million distinct CDR3 sequences, with just over 50% as singletons. The specimen was blood. The receptors were sampled from a woman aged 55-75 years in good health. The CDR3 runs from the conserved cysteine through the conserved F or W. The D gene is left open where the match is weak. The size entry is marked missing in some rows and otherwise reads once, few, many or a size class.

V gene	D gene	clone size	J gene	CDR3 DNA	CDR3 protein
TRBV27	-	-	TRBJ1-6	TGTGCCAGCAGTTCCTTCCGGGAATTAGCACCCCTCCACTTT	CASSSFRELAPLHF
TRBV27	TRBD2	-	TRBJ2-3	TGTGCCAGCAGTACCTCCCCCCTAGCGGGCCAACAAAGGGGAACAGATACGCAGTATTTT	CASSTSPLAGQQRGTDTQYF
TRBV12-3/TRBV12-4	TRBD1	-	TRBJ2-7	TGTGCCAGCAGGGACCGGGACAGGGGGCTCGAGCAGTACTTC	CASRDRDRGLEQYF
TRBV4-2	TRBD2	-	TRBJ2-1	TGTGCCAGCAGCCAAGAACTAGCGGGAGGGCCAAGCTCCTACAATGAGCAGTTCTTC	CASSQELAGGPSSYNEQFF
TRBV10-3	TRBD2	few	TRBJ2-5	TGTGCCATCACGTCTAGCGGGATAGGGAATGAGCAGTACTTC	CAITSSGIGNEQYF
TRBV4-1	TRBD1	-	TRBJ2-7	TGCGCCAGCAGACGCCAACTCCGGGACAGGGGTTACGAGCAGTACTTC	CASRRQLRDRGYEQYF
TRBV4-1	TRBD2	-	TRBJ2-3	TGCGCCAGCAGCCAACTAGCGGGAGTCCCAGATACGCAGTATTTT	CASSQLAGVPDTQYF
TRBV7-8	-	-	TRBJ2-1	TGTGCCAGCAGCTTAGCAGCGGGTAGTCTGTACAATGAGCAGTTCTTC	CASSLAAGSLYNEQFF
TRBV29-1	-	-	TRBJ2-7	TGCAGCGTTGCAGGGGCTCTGGGTGCGAAACAAGAGGCCCAGTACTTC	CSVAGALGAKQEAQYF
TRBV12-3/TRBV12-4	-	few	TRBJ2-7	TGTGCCAGCAGTTCGGGCCACGAGCAGTACTTC	CASSSGHEQYF
TRBV7-9	-	-	TRBJ2-5	TGTGCCAGCAGCACACGGACTGAAGAGACCCAGTACTTC	CASSTRTEETQYF
TRBV28	TRBD2	-	TRBJ2-2	TGTGCCAGCACCCGGGGGGGTCCTTGGCGGGAGCTGTTTTTT	CASTRGGPWRELFF
TRBV11-2	-	few	TRBJ2-7	TGTGCCAGCAGCCCGGGGTGGGCCCCAGGAATCTACGAGCAGTACTTC	CASSPGWAPGIYEQYF
TRBV28	TRBD1	-	TRBJ2-7	TGTGCCAGCATCTACGGGACAGGGGGATACGAGCAGTACTTC	CASIYGTGGYEQYF
TRBV20-1	-	-	TRBJ2-7	TGCAGTGCTAGAGATCCGGCGGCAACTCCTCTCTACGAGCAGTACTTC	CSARDPAATPLYEQYF
TRBV28	TRBD1	-	TRBJ1-1	TGTGCCAGCAGTAAACAGGGGGTGAGCACTGAAGCTTTCTTT	CASSKQGVSTEAFF
TRBV5-1	-	once	TRBJ1-2	TGCGCCAGCAGCTTCTCGAGTCGAGGCTATGGCTACACCTTC	CASSFSSRGYGYTF
TRBV10-3	-	-	TRBJ2-5	TGTGCCATCAGTGAAGGGGCGGAAGAGACCCAGTACTTC	CAISEGAEETQYF
TRBV11-2	-	-	TRBJ2-5	TGTGCCAGCACTGTCAGGGACGGTAACCAAGAGACCCAGTACTTC	CASTVRDGNQETQYF
TRBV20-1	-	-	TRBJ1-4	TGCAGTGCTAGAGGACGGGGAAGAAATGAAAAACTGTTTTTT	CSARGRGRNEKLFF
TRBV5-1	-	-	TRBJ1-2	TGCGCCAGCAGTCGGGACTCACTAAAAGAGCCCAGGGGCTACACCTTC	CASSRDSLKEPRGYTF
TRBV27	-	few	TRBJ1-5	TGTGCCAGCAGTCCACTGGGGCCGCGGAATCAGCCCCAGCATTTT	CASSPLGPRNQPQHF
TRBV6-1	-	-	TRBJ1-1	TGTGCCAGCAAACTCGGAACTGAAGCTTTCTTT	CASKLGTEAFF
TRBV4-3	-	-	TRBJ2-1	TGCGCCAGCAGCCTTCGGACCCTCTCCTACAATGAGCAGTTCTTC	CASSLRTLSYNEQFF
TRBV6-5	-	-	TRBJ2-2	TGTGCCAGCACCTCACTAGTCGCCGGGGAGCTGTTTTTT	CASTSLVAGELFF
TRBV19	-	-	TRBJ1-1	TGTGCCAGTAGTGGGCGGGACACTGAAGCTTTCTTT	CASSGRDTEAFF
TRBV12-5	-	-	TRBJ2-3	TGTGCTAGTGGAAGAACCCTCACAGATACGCAGTATTTT	CASGRTLTDTQYF
TRBV10-3	TRBD2	-	TRBJ2-3	TGTGCCATCAGTTACAGCGGGAGGAGCACAGATACGCAGTATTTT	CAISYSGRSTDTQYF
TRBV3-1	-	few	TRBJ1-2	TGTGCCAGCAGCCAAGGGGGCGCCTATGGCTACACCTTC	CASSQGGAYGYTF
TRBV11-2	-	few	TRBJ2-7	TGTGCCAGCAGCTTAATAGCGGAGTTATACGAGCAGTACTTC	CASSLIAELYEQYF
TRBV7-8	-	-	TRBJ1-2	TGTGCCAGCAGCTTAGCGGGTGGGTCGGGCTATGGCTACACCTTC	CASSLAGGSGYGYTF
TRBV20-1	TRBD2	once	TRBJ2-1	TGCAGTGCTAGGGCGACTAGCGGGGTGTACAATGAGCAGTTCTTC	CSARATSGVYNEQFF
TRBV4-2	TRBD2	-	TRBJ2-5	TGTGCCAGCAGCCAAGATGGGGGCCGGGGGGGTGAGCAGTACTTC	CASSQDGGRGGEQYF
TRBV7-9	TRBD2	-	TRBJ2-1	TGTGCCAGCAGCTTCCCGGGACTAGCGGGAGGTAAGACCGAGCAGTTCTTC	CASSFPGLAGGKTEQFF
TRBV11-1	-	-	TRBJ2-3	TGTGCCAGCAGCTTGCCCTATCCAGATACGCAGTATTTT	CASSLPYPDTQYF
TRBV6-5	TRBD1	-	TRBJ1-1	TGTGCCAGCAGCCCCAGGGGGATCGACACTGAAGCTTTCTTT	CASSPRGIDTEAFF
TRBV29-1	TRBD1	few	TRBJ2-1	TGCAGCGTTGCTGGACAGGAGAGCTCCTACAATGAGCAGTTCTTC	CSVAGQESSYNEQFF
TRBV7-9	TRBD2	-	TRBJ2-3	TGTGCCAGCAGCCCCGTAGAGAGGCGGGAGGGCACAGATACGCAGTATTTT	CASSPVERREGTDTQYF
TRBV10-3	TRBD2	-	TRBJ2-5	TGTGCCATCAGTGAGGCTAGCGGGAGGACTGGCGGGACCCAGTACTTC	CAISEASGRTGGTQYF
TRBV27	TRBD2	few	TRBJ2-1	TGTGCCAGCAGTCCCCGGACTAGCGGGAGGGCGTACAATGAGCAGTTCTTC	CASSPRTSGRAYNEQFF
TRBV6-5	-	-	TRBJ2-1	TGTGCCAGCAGTTACTCGAAGACTTACAATGAGCAGTTCTTC	CASSYSKTYNEQFF
TRBV2	-	-	TRBJ2-5	TGTGCCAGCAGTGAAGTCCGCGGGGGCGGGAAGGAGACCCAGTACTTC	CASSEVRGGGKETQYF
TRBV9	TRBD2	-	TRBJ2-5	TGTGCCAGCAGCGTAGCTGTTTCAGCGGGAGGGTACGACAATGAGCAGTACTTC	CASSVAVSAGGYDNEQYF